This T cell receptor (beta chain) was identified during a study of cytotoxic CD8 clonotypes in ibrutinib-treated CLL. Overall study results and limits: Among the clonotypes, public ones were uncommon and contracted or held stable on treatment. Lymph node repertoires were not studied, and sampling times were unmatched.

CDR1 is KGHSH and CDR2 is LQKENI in the germline V gene. The CDR3 sequence is 13 residues long. The germline V and J ends were trimmed by 3 bases and 4 bases, with 6 bases remaining between them. This table comes from immunoSEQ multiplex PCR, and its TCRdb copy is limited to in-frame clones, with some not included. The table lists 130,000 to 150,000 clones, roughly 90% of them singletons. A word on this clone: Its matching antigen is unknown.

The source of this sequence is a human donor with chronic lymphocytic leukemia. The chain recombines TRBV18 with TRBJ2-2, with D unclear. The specimen comprised PBMCs, sampled after 12 months of ibrutinib treatment. CDR3 sequence (DNA): TGTGCCAGCTCACCGGCCGTCACCGGGGAGCTGTTTTTT. It specifies CASSPAVTGELFF.